This T cell receptor (beta chain) emerged from a study of breast tumors, draining lymph nodes, adjacent tissues. Overall study findings and caveats: The data were judged consistent with most tumor T cells coming from lymph node and expanding in tumor. That most tumor T cells come from lymph nodes remained unproven.

TCRdb reprocessed the multiplex PCR reads with MiXCR, giving one entry per CDR3 protein. The sample shows more than 200,000 distinct CDR3 sequences, 32% of them seen only once. In germline, CDR1 is MDHEN, CDR2 SYDVKM. This CDR3 spans 18 amino acids. J was trimmed by 8 bases and V by 3 bases; bases with no gene match: 15. Note on this clonotype: Its antigen is not identified.

Samples came from axillary lymph nodes draining the breast cancer. V usage is TRBV28 and J usage is TRBJ2-1, with 11 bases lining up with TRBD2. The sequence derives from a female donor with breast cancer. Some clones in this sample may be carry-over from other donors' samples. Sequenced: axillary lymph node tissue. CDR3 nucleotides: TGTGCCAGCAGTTTCCGCTGGACTAGCGGGCCCCTCAGTGATGAGCAGTTCTTC. Translation gives CASSFRWTSGPLSDEQFF.